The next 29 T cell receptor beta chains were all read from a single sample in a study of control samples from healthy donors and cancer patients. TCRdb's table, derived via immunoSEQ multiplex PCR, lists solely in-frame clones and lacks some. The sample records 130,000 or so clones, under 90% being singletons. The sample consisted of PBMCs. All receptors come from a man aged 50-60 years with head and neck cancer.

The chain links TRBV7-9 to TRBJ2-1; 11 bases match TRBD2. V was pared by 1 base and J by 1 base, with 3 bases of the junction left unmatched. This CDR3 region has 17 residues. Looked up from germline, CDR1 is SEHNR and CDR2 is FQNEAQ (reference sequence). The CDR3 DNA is TGTGCCAGCAGCTTAGTACTAGCGGGAGTATCCTACAATGAGCAGTTCTTC. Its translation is CASSLVLAGVSYNEQFF.

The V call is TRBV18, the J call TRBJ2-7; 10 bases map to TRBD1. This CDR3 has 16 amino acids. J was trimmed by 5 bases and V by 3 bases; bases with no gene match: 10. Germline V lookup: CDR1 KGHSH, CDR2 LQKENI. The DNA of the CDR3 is TGTGCCAGCTCACCTCCGCAGGGACAGGGGTCCCACGAGCAGTACTTC. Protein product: CASSPPQGQGSHEQYF.

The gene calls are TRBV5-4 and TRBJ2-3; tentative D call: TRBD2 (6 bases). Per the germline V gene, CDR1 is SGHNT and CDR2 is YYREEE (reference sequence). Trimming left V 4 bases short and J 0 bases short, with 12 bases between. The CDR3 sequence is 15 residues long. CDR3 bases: TGTGCCAGCAGCACTGGAGGGGCTAGCACAGATACGCAGTATTTT. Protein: CASSTGGASTDTQYF.

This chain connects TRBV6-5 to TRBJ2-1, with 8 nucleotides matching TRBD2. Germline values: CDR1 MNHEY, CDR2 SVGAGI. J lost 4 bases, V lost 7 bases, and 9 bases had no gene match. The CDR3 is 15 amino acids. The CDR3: CASIKREPSYNEQFF. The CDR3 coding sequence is TGTGCCAGCATAAAGCGGGAGCCGTCGTACAATGAGCAGTTCTTC.

The CDR3 loop reads CASSPARSTDTQYF. The CDR3 DNA sequence: TGTGCCAGCTCACCGGCGCGGAGCACAGATACGCAGTATTTT. This chain uses TRBV18 with TRBJ2-3; D unresolved. This CDR3 is built from 14 residues. Germline lookup yields CDR1 KGHSH and CDR2 LQKENI. Trimming stripped 3 bases from V and 0 bases from J, with 7 bases between.

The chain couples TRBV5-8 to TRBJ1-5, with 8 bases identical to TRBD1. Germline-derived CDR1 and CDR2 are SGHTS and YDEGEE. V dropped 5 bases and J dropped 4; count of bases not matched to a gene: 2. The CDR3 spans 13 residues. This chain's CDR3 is CASRWTGNQPQHF. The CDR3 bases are TGTGCCAGCAGGTGGACAGGGAATCAGCCCCAGCATTTT.

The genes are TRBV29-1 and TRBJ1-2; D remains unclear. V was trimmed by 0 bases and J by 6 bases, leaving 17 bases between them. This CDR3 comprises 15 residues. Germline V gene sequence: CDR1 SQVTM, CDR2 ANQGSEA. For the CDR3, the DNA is TGCAGCGTTGAAGATCGTCGGGGAGCGGCGCATGGCTACACCTTC. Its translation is CSVEDRRGAAHGYTF.

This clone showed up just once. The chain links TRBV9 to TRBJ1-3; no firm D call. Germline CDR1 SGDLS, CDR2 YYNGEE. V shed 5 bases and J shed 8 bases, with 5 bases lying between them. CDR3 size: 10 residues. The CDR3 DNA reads TGTGCCAGCAGGGGAGACACCATATATTTT. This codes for CASRGDTIYF.

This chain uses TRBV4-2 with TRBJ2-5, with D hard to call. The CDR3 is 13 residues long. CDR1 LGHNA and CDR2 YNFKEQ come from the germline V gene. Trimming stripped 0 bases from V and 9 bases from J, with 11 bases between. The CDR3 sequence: CASSQDSIGPQYF. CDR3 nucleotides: TGTGCCAGCAGCCAAGATTCCATCGGGCCCCAGTACTTC.

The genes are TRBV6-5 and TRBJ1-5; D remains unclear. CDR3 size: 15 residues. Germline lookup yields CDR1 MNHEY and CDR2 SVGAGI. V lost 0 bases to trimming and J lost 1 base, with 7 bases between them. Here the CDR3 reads CASSYSYGSNQPQHF. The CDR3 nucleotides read TGTGCCAGCAGTTACTCCTATGGCAGCAATCAGCCCCAGCATTTT.

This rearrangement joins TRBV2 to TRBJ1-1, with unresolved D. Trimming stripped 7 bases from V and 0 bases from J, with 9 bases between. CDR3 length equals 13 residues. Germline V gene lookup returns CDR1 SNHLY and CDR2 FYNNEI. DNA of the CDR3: TGTGCCAGCAACCCCACAGTGAACACTGAAGCTTTCTTT. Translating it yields CASNPTVNTEAFF.

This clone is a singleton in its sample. The CDR3 spells CASSLEVGYEQYF. DNA of the CDR3: TGTGCCAGCAGCTTGGAGGTAGGGTACGAGCAGTACTTC. The gene calls are TRBV5-4 and TRBJ2-7; D not certain. Trimming removed 0 bases from V and 4 bases from J, with 8 bases in between. Germline CDR1 reads SGHNT; CDR2 reads YYREEE (reference sequence). CDR3 length equals 13 residues.

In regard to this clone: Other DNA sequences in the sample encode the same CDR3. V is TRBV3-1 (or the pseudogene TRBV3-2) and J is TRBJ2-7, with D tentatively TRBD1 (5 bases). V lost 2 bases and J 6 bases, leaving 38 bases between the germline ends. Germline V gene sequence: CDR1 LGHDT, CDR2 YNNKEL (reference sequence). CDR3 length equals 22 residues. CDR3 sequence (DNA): TGTGCCAGCAGCCAATTTATTTTGCCTGGGCGGTTGGCACTGAAAGGGCAGGGCGAGCAGTACTTC. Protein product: CASSQFILPGRLALKGQGEQYF.

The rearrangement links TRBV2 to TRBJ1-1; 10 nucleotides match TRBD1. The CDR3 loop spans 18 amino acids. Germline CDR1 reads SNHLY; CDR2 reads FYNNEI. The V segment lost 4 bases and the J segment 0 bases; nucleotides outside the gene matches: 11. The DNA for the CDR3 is TGTGCCAGCAGTGGGGCCCGGGACAGGGGAGGGGTGAACACTGAAGCTTTCTTT. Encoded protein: CASSGARDRGGVNTEAFF.

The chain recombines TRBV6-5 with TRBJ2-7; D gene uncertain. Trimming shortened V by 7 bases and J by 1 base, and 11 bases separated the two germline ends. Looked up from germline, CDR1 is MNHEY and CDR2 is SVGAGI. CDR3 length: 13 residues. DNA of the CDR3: TGTGCCAGCATGGGTTGGGCTTCCTACGAGCAGTACTTC. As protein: CASMGWASYEQYF.

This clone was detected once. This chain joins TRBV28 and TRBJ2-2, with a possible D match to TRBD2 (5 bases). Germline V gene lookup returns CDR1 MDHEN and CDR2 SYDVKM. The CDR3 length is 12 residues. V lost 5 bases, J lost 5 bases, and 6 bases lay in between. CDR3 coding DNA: TGTGCCAGCAGTAGGGAGACCGGGGAGCTGTTTTTT. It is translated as CASSRETGELFF.

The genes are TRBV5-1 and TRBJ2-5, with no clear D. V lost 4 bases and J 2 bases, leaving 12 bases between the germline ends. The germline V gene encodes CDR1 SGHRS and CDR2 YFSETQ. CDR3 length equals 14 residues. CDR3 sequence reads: CASSSPDIQETQYF. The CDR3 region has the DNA TGCGCCAGCAGCAGCCCCGATATTCAAGAGACCCAGTACTTC.

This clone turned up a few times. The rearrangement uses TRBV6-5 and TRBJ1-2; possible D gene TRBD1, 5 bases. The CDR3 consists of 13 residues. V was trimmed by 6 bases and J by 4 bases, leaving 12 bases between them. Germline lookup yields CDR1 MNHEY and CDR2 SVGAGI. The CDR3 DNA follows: TGTGCCAGCAGGGGGCAGGAGGCCTATGGCTACACCTTC. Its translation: CASRGQEAYGYTF.

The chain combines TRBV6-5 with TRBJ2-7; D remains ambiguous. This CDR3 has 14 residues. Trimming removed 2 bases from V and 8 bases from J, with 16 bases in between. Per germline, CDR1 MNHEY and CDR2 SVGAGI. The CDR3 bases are TGTGCCAGCAGTTACAGTATGGATTCTACGAAGCAGTACTTC. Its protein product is CASSYSMDSTKQYF.

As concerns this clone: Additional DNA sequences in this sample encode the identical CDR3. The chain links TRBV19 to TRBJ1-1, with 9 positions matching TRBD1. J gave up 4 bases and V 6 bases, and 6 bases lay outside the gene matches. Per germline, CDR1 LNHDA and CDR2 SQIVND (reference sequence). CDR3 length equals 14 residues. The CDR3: CASSPGQGSTEAFF. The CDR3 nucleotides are TGTGCCAGTAGCCCGGGACAGGGAAGCACTGAAGCTTTCTTT.

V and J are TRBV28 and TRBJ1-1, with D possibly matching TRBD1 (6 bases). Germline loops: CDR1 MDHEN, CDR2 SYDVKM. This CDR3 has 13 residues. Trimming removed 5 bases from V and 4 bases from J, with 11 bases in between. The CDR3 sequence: CASSPGQSTEAFF. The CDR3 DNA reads TGTGCCAGCAGTCCTGGACAGAGCACTGAAGCTTTCTTT.

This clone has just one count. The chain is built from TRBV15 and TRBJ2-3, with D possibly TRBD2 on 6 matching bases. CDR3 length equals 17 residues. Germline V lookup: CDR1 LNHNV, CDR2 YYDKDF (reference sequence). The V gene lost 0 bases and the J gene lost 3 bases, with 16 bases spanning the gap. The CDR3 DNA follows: TGTGCCACCAGCAGAGATAGACGTGGGAGCGGGACAGATACGCAGTATTTT. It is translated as CATSRDRRGSGTDTQYF. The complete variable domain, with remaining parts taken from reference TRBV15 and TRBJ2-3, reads DAMVIQNPRYQVTQFGKPVTLSCSQTLNHNVMYWYQQKSSQAPKLLFHYYDKDFNNEADTPDNFQSRRPNTSFCFLDIRSPGLGDTAMYLCATSRDRRGSGTDTQYFGPGTRLTVL.

The CDR3 is CASSFRGARDSNQPQHF. CDR3 bases: TGTGCCAGCAGCTTTCGGGGGGCGCGGGATAGCAATCAGCCCCAGCATTTT. The V gene is TRBV7-2, the J gene TRBJ1-5, with D possibly matching TRBD1 (6 bases). Germline CDR1 is SGHTA and CDR2 is FQGNSA. This CDR3 spans 17 amino acids. V lost 3 bases to trimming and J lost 0 bases, with 15 bases between them.

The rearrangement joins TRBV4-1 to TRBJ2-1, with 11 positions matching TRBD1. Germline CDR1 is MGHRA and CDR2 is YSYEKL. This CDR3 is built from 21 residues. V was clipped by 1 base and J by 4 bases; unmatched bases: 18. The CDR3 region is CASSQGGFIGQGARRYNEQFF. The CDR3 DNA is TGCGCCAGCAGCCAAGGTGGTTTTATCGGACAGGGGGCGCGAAGATACAATGAGCAGTTCTTC.

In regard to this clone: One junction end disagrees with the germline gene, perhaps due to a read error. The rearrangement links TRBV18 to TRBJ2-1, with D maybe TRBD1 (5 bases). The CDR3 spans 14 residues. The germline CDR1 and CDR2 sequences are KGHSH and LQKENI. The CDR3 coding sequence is TGTGCCAGCTCCCCTGGACAAGAATACAATAAGCAGTTCTTC. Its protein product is CASSPGQEYNKQFF.

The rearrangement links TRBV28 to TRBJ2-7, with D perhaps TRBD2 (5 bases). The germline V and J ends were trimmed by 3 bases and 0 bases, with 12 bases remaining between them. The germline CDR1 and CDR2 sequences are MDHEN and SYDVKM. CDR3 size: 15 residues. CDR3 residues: CASSFGSLGSYEQYF. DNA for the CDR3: TGTGCCAGCAGTTTTGGGAGTTTGGGCTCCTACGAGCAGTACTTC.

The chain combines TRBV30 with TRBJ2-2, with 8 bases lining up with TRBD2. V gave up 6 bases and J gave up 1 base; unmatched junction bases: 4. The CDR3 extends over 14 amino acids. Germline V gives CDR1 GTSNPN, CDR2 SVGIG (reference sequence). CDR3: CACPGGLNTGELFF. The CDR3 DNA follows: TGTGCCTGCCCGGGGGGGTTGAACACCGGGGAGCTGTTTTTT.

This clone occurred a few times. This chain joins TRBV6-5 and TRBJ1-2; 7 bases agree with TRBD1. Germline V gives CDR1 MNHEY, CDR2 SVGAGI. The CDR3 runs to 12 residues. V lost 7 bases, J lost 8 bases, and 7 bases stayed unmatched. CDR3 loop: CASTHLDRGYTF. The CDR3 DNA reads TGTGCCAGCACTCATTTGGACAGGGGCTACACCTTC.

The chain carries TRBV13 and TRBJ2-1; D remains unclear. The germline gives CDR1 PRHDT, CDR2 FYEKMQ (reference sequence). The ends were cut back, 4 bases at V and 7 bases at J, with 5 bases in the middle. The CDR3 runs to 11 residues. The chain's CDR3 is CASSSRNEQFF. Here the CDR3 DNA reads TGTGCCAGCAGCTCCCGGAATGAGCAGTTCTTC. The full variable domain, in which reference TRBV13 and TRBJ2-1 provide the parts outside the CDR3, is AAGVIQSPRHLIKEKRETATLKCYPIPRHDTVYWYQQGPGQDPQFLISFYEKMQSDKGSIPDRFSAQQFSDYHSELNMSSLELGDSALYFCASSSRNEQFFGPGTRLTVL.